Shown below are 8 T cell receptor beta chains from a single sample sequenced in a study of beta chain features in type 1 diabetes. For these receptors, no antigen is known. Since all of the isolated RNA was reverse transcribed, expressed TCRB transcripts were what got sequenced. The protocol was immunoSEQ multiplex PCR, while the TCRdb copy is restricted to in-frame clones and leaves out a portion. This table has about 400,000 clones, roughly 13% appearing once. Study results and limitations: A moderate, significant TCRB CDR3 shortening appeared in type 1 diabetes across four CD4+ subsets.

The sample taken for sequencing was naive CD4+ T cells from blood. Every receptor here comes from a woman aged 18-30 years with type 1 diabetes.

This clone was seen only a few times. The chain joins TRBV20-1 to TRBJ2-1; D perhaps matches TRBD2 (6 bases). Trimming cost V 6 bases and J 10 bases, with 13 bases left between them. The germline V gene encodes CDR1 DFQATT and CDR2 SNEGSKA (reference sequence). CDR3 size: 11 residues. In nucleotides, the CDR3 is TGCAGTGCAAGGGACTTCCCCGAGCAGTTCTTC. Residues: CSARDFPEQFF.

The table lists this clone with a few counts. The same CDR3 is also encoded by other DNA sequences in this sample. The rearrangement joins TRBV19 to TRBJ2-5; D gene unclear. V was cut by 3 bases and J by 4 bases, with 3 bases left in between. The CDR3 consists of 11 residues. Germline V gene sequence: CDR1 LNHDA, CDR2 SQIVND (reference sequence). CDR3 coding DNA: TGTGCCAGTAGTATCCGAGAGACCCAGTACTTC. This gives the protein CASSIRETQYF.

The gene calls are TRBV29-1 and TRBJ1-5, with 7 bases that match TRBD1. The CDR3 has 13 residues. Germline V CDR1 and CDR2: SQVTM, ANQGSEA. After removal of 6 bases from V and 1 base from J, the junction contained 3 bases not matched to a gene. The CDR3 is CSVQGQSNQPQHF. Written as DNA, the CDR3 is TGCAGCGTCCAGGGACAGAGCAATCAGCCCCAGCATTTT.

This clone was observed a handful of times. Here the CDR3 DNA reads TGTGCCAGCTCACTAGCACCCGTGACGGGGCAGCCCCAGCATTTT. It specifies CASSLAPVTGQPQHF. J is TRBJ1-5 and V is TRBV18; D gene uncertain. Germline loops: CDR1 KGHSH, CDR2 LQKENI. The CDR3 runs to 15 residues. V was clipped by 4 bases and J by 7 bases, with 17 bases between them.

The gene calls are TRBV5-1 and TRBJ1-5; D is uncertain. The V gene lost 0 bases and the J gene lost 0 bases, with 10 bases spanning the gap. There are 16 residues in the CDR3. In germline, CDR1 is SGHRS, CDR2 YFSETQ. The CDR3 here is CASSLESGVSNQPQHF. The CDR3, as DNA: TGCGCCAGCAGCTTGGAATCCGGAGTTAGCAATCAGCCCCAGCATTTT.

This clone occurred a few times. The rearrangement links TRBV14 to TRBJ2-1; 9 bases match TRBD1. CDR1 is SGHDN, CDR2 FVKESK, per germline. Trimming at V came to 4 bases and at J to 9 bases, leaving 7 bases not matched to a gene. CDR3 size: 14 residues. The DNA of the CDR3 is TGTGCCAGCAGCCCCCGGACAGGGGAGGGTGAGCAGTTCTTC. Translated: CASSPRTGEGEQFF.

The chain couples TRBV5-6 to TRBJ2-1, with D perhaps matching TRBD2 (6 bases). V was clipped by 1 base and J by 4 bases, with 12 bases between them. Germline CDR1 SGHDT, CDR2 YYEEEE. The CDR3 has 15 residues. CDR3 DNA: TGTGCCAGCAGCTTGCCAGGTCGGGGGTACAATGAGCAGTTCTTC. Translation: CASSLPGRGYNEQFF.

The rearrangement links TRBV5-4 to TRBJ2-1; tentatively, D is TRBD2 (6 bases). From germline, CDR1 is SGHNT and CDR2 YYREEE (reference sequence). The CDR3 is 14 amino acids. Trimming removed 4 bases at V and 7 bases at J, with 15 bases between. The CDR3 loop is CASSPPGGVNEQFF. The CDR3 DNA reads TGTGCCAGCAGCCCCCCCGGGGGAGTGAATGAGCAGTTCTTC.